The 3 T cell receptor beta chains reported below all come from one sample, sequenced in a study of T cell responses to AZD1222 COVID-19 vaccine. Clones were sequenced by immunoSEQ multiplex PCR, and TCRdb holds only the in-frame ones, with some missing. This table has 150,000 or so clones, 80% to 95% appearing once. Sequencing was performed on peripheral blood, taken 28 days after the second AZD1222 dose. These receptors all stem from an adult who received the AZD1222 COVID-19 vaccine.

This CDR3 reads CASRGRGTEAFF. The CDR3 DNA sequence: TGTGCCAGCAGGGGACGGGGAACTGAAGCTTTCTTT. The chain employs TRBV12-3 or TRBV12-4 and TRBJ1-1; a weak D match, TRBD1 (5 bases). The germline V and J ends were trimmed by 6 bases and 5 bases, with 10 bases remaining between them. The CDR3 extends over 12 amino acids.

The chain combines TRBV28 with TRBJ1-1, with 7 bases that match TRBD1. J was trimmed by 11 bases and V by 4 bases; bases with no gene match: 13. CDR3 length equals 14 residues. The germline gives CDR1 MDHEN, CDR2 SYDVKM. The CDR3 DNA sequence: TGTGCCAGCAGTTCCCCGACAGGGAAGGGGGCGGCTTTCTTT. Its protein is CASSSPTGKGAAFF.

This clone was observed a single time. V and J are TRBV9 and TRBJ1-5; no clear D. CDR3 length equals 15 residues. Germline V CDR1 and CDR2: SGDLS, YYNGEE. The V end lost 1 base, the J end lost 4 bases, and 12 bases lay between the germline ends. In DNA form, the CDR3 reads TGTGCCAGCAGCGTAACCGGGAGCGCAAATCAGCCCCAGCATTTT. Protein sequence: CASSVTGSANQPQHF.